This TCR beta chain was captured in a study of cytomegalovirus exposure and HLA in healthy donors. The V end was cut by 0 bases, the J end by 5 bases, with 25 bases between. This CDR3 is 19 amino acids long. CDR1 is MRHNA and CDR2 is SNTAGT in the germline V gene. PCR used 60 Vbeta primers and 13 Jbeta primers. Assay used: immunoSEQ multiplex PCR; TCRdb lists only in-frame clones, some missing. This repertoire includes about 75,000 clones. This receptor was taken from a man between 40 and 49 years old in good health and CMV-seronegative. The sample consisted of PBMCs. The rearrangement joins TRBV6-4 to TRBJ2-5, with TRBD1 as a possible D gene (5 bases). CDR3 DNA sequence: TGTGCCAGCAGTGACTCCTTGTCTAGAAGGGGCGTTAAACAGGAGACCCAGTACTTC. Protein product: CASSDSLSRRGVKQETQYF.